This entry lists 30 T cell receptor beta chains sequenced from one sample in a study of T cell repertoires in cytomegalovirus infection. MiXCR was run by TCRdb on the reads, yielding one entry per CDR3 protein. The table includes approximately 500,000 distinct CDR3 sequences, more than 20% detected once. The sample consisted of PBMCs. These receptors originate from a human donor in good health (CMV status not recorded). Some clones in this sample may be carry-over from other donors' samples.

The chain joins TRBV11-2 to TRBJ2-3; 13 nucleotides agree with TRBD2. Germline lookup yields CDR1 SGHAT and CDR2 FQNNGV. With 1 base clipped from V and 3 bases from J, the junction kept 10 bases outside the gene matches. CDR3 length: 19 residues. The CDR3 loop is CASSLGLWTSGRATDTQYF. Written as DNA, the CDR3 is TGTGCCAGCAGCTTAGGATTGTGGACTAGCGGGAGAGCTACAGATACGCAGTATTTT.

This CDR3 reads CATTEAGGPYNEQFF. In DNA, the CDR3 is TGTGCCACCACCGAAGCGGGAGGGCCCTACAATGAGCAGTTCTTC. The chain joins TRBV6-2 or TRBV6-3 to TRBJ2-1, with 10 positions matching TRBD2. V was clipped by 10 bases and J by 2 bases; unmatched bases: 8. The germline V gene encodes CDR1 MNHEY and CDR2 SVGEGT. This CDR3 comprises 15 residues.

This clonotype showed up just a few times. The chain carries TRBV29-1 and TRBJ1-2; D ambiguous. The CDR3 runs to 17 residues. In germline, CDR1 is SQVTM, CDR2 ANQGSEA. V was pared by 0 bases and J by 0 bases, with 17 bases between. This CDR3 reads CSVEDRVAGPANYGYTF. Here the CDR3 DNA reads TGCAGCGTTGAAGATCGGGTCGCAGGACCCGCTAACTATGGCTACACCTTC.

J is TRBJ1-1 and V is TRBV18, with D possibly TRBD1 on 5 matching bases. V was trimmed by 4 bases and J by 3 bases, leaving 12 bases between them. The V gene's germline CDR1 is KGHSH and CDR2 LQKENI. The CDR3 sequence is 14 residues long. As DNA, the CDR3 is TGTGCCAGCTCACTCCAGGGTTCGTACACTGAAGCTTTCTTT. This sequence encodes CASSLQGSYTEAFF.

The V call is TRBV7-3, the J call TRBJ2-1, with D perhaps TRBD2 (6 bases). CDR1 is SGHTA and CDR2 is FQGTGA in the germline V gene. Trimming removed 0 bases at V and 10 bases at J, with 13 bases between. CDR3 size: 14 residues. This CDR3 is CASSLTKLGGEQFF. CDR3 sequence (DNA): TGTGCCAGCAGCTTAACCAAACTCGGAGGGGAGCAGTTCTTC. Based on the CDR3 plus reference TRBV7-3 and TRBJ2-1, the full variable domain is GAGVSQTPSNKVTEKGKYVELRCDPISGHTALYWYRQSLGQGPEFLIYFQGTGAADDSGLPNDRFFAVRPEGSVSTLKIQRTERGDSAVYLCASSLTKLGGEQFFGPGTRLTVL.

This clonotype was counted between two and nine times. The chain couples TRBV7-9 to TRBJ2-1; 9 bases map to TRBD2. CDR3 length: 15 residues. V lost 3 bases, J lost 4 bases, and 4 bases stayed unmatched. In germline, CDR1 is SEHNR, CDR2 FQNEAQ (reference sequence). The CDR3 DNA reads TGTGCCAGCAGCTTCCCTAGCGGGACTTACAATGAGCAGTTCTTC. Translation: CASSFPSGTYNEQFF. The full variable domain, its missing parts supplied by reference TRBV7-9 and TRBJ2-1, is DTGVSQNPRHKITKRGQNVTFRCDPISEHNRLYWYRQTLGQGPEFLTYFQNEAQLEKSRLLSDRFSAERPKGSFSTLEIQRTEQGDSAMYLCASSFPSGTYNEQFFGPGTRLTVL.

This clonotype was seen repeatedly, ten times or more. This rearrangement joins TRBV7-2 to TRBJ2-1; 14 bases are a match to TRBD2. The CDR3 contains 16 residues. Germline lookup yields CDR1 SGHTA and CDR2 FQGNSA. V lost 4 bases, J lost 6 bases, and 5 bases stayed unmatched. For the CDR3, the DNA is TGTGCCAGCAGCTCCGGGACTAGCGGGAGTACCAATGAGCAGTTCTTC. It yields the protein CASSSGTSGSTNEQFF.

This clonotype has just a few counts. The chain joins TRBV20-1 to TRBJ2-5, with TRBD2 matching 8 bases. CDR3 size: 14 residues. Germline V gene data show CDR1 as DFQATT and CDR2 as SNEGSKA (reference sequence). V was pared by 5 bases and J by 7 bases, with 12 bases of the junction left unmatched. The CDR3 DNA sequence: TGCAGTGCTGAATTACTAGCGGCCTCAGGGACCCAGTACTTC. Protein sequence: CSAELLAASGTQYF.

V and J are TRBV28 and TRBJ1-2; 9 nucleotides agree with TRBD1. This CDR3 comprises 15 residues. V was clipped by 6 bases and J by 4 bases; unmatched bases: 9. CDR1 and CDR2 from the germline V gene are MDHEN and SYDVKM. The CDR3 DNA sequence: TGTGCCAGCAGACCTACAGGGGGCGTTTTCTATGGCTACACCTTC. Amino acid sequence: CASRPTGGVFYGYTF.

The chain couples TRBV5-8 to TRBJ2-5; 7 bases agree with TRBD1. Germline lookup yields CDR1 SGHTS and CDR2 YDEGEE. Germline trimming cut 4 bases from V and 4 bases from J; bases unmatched to any gene: 7. This CDR3 spans 14 amino acids. CDR3 nucleotides: TGTGCCAGCAGCAAAACAGGGGCCGGAGAGACCCAGTACTTC. It yields the protein CASSKTGAGETQYF.

The rearrangement joins TRBV6-5 to TRBJ2-7, with unresolved D. From germline, CDR1 is MNHEY and CDR2 SVGAGI. Trimming took 2 bases from V and 3 from J, leaving 14 bases between them. CDR3 length: 15 residues. CDR3 sequence reads: CASSYGASGNYEQYF. The CDR3, as DNA: TGTGCCAGCAGTTACGGCGCCTCTGGGAACTACGAGCAGTACTTC.

Ten or more counts support this clonotype. The chain combines TRBV12-3 or TRBV12-4 with TRBJ1-5; TRBD1 might be the D (6 bases). The length of the CDR3 is 13 residues. The ends were cut back, 6 bases at V and 4 bases at J, with 10 bases in the middle. In nucleotides, the CDR3 is TGTGCCAGCAGCCCCCAGGGGAATCAGCCCCAGCATTTT. It encodes CASSPQGNQPQHF.

In this sample, this clonotype turned up a few times. The chain links TRBV6-5 to TRBJ2-1, with 9 bases matching TRBD2. The germline CDR1 and CDR2 sequences are MNHEY and SVGAGI. The length of the CDR3 is 14 residues. V was pared by 6 bases and J by 4 bases, with 4 bases of the junction left unmatched. Here the CDR3 DNA reads TGTGCCAGCAGCAATAGCGGGGGTTACAATGAGCAGTTCTTC. It encodes CASSNSGGYNEQFF.

This clonotype came up many times. V gene TRBV12-3 or TRBV12-4 combines with J gene TRBJ1-2; D is unclear. The V and J ends lost 3 bases and 6 bases respectively, with 11 bases between them. The length of the CDR3 is 13 residues. The CDR3: CASSLGRNDGYTF. In nucleotides, the CDR3 is TGTGCCAGCAGTTTGGGTAGGAACGATGGCTACACCTTC.

This clonotype was seen many times. The rearrangement links TRBV25-1 to TRBJ1-2; 8 bases align to TRBD1. The CDR3 is 15 residues long. Germline CDR1 reads MGHDK; CDR2 reads SYGVNS. With 3 bases clipped from V and 6 bases from J, the junction kept 9 bases outside the gene matches. The DNA of the CDR3 is TGTGCCAGCAGTGAGACCCAGGGGGCTTTAGATGGCTACACCTTC. This gives the protein CASSETQGALDGYTF.

This clonotype was recorded only once. This chain uses TRBV29-1 with TRBJ1-2; D is undetermined. The CDR3 is 15 residues long. V dropped 7 bases and J dropped 0 bases, with 18 bases sitting between them. Germline values: CDR1 SQVTM, CDR2 ANQGSEA. The CDR3 sequence is CSAQAGIGANYGYTF. For the CDR3, the DNA is TGCAGCGCCCAGGCGGGAATAGGAGCTAACTATGGCTACACCTTC. The full variable domain, its missing parts supplied by reference TRBV29-1 and TRBJ1-2, is SAVISQKPSRDICQRGTSLTIQCQVDSQVTMMFWYRQQPGQSLTLIATANQGSEATYESGFVIDKFPISRPNLTFSTLTVSNMSPEDSSIYLCSAQAGIGANYGYTFGSGTRLTVV.

The chain employs TRBV10-3 and TRBJ2-7; tentative D call: TRBD2 (5 bases). The germline V gene has CDR1 ENHRY and CDR2 SYGVKD. Trimming took 0 bases from V and 6 from J, leaving 21 bases between them. The CDR3 extends over 17 amino acids. The CDR3 DNA is TGTGCCATCAGTGAGTCCTTGGCAGACTCTAACCGGGGCGAGCAGTACGTC. It codes for CAISESLADSNRGEQYV.

This clonotype has just a few counts. The chain couples TRBV12-3 or TRBV12-4 to TRBJ2-3, with D perhaps matching TRBD1 (5 bases). The CDR3 spans 13 residues. Trimming removed 5 bases at V and 6 bases at J, with 12 bases between. The CDR3 coding sequence is TGTGCCAGCAGTCGAAACAGGTGGGATACGCAGTATTTT. It is translated as CASSRNRWDTQYF.

The V call is TRBV20-1, the J call TRBJ2-3, with TRBD2 identical over 7 bases. J lost 8 bases, V lost 4 bases, and 9 bases had no gene match. This CDR3 has 13 amino acids. Per germline, CDR1 DFQATT and CDR2 SNEGSKA (reference sequence). Written as DNA, the CDR3 is TGCAGTGCTACCGATACTAGCGTGGGTACGCAGTATTTT. Translating it yields CSATDTSVGTQYF.

This clonotype came up a few times. The chain is built from TRBV6-2 or TRBV6-3 and TRBJ2-1; D not resolved. Germline V gene data show CDR1 as MNHEY and CDR2 as SVGEGT. V lost 11 bases and J 1 base, leaving 18 bases between the germline ends. The CDR3 is made up of 15 amino acids. CDR3 protein: CASLTGRSSYNEQFF. The CDR3 bases are TGTGCCTCTCTTACGGGCCGATCTTCCTACAATGAGCAGTTCTTC.

The rearrangement joins TRBV27 to TRBJ1-5, with 7 bases aligning to TRBD1. Germline V gives CDR1 MNHEY, CDR2 SMNVEV (reference sequence). The CDR3 totals 14 residues. V lost 3 bases to trimming and J lost 6 bases; unmatched junction nucleotides: 5. CDR3 protein: CASSFEGAGQPQHF. Here the CDR3 DNA reads TGTGCCAGCAGTTTTGAGGGGGCGGGTCAGCCCCAGCATTTT.

The chain links TRBV7-2 to TRBJ2-1, with D possibly TRBD1 on 6 matching bases. The CDR3 is made up of 14 amino acids. Trimming shortened V by 5 bases and J by 5 bases, and 13 bases separated the two germline ends. The germline gives CDR1 SGHTA, CDR2 FQGNSA. The chain's CDR3 is CASSPRQAHNEQFF. In DNA, the CDR3 is TGTGCCAGCAGCCCTAGACAGGCCCACAATGAGCAGTTCTTC.

This clonotype was counted ten times or more. This sequence joins TRBV6-5 and TRBJ1-1; 8 bases agree with TRBD1. Per the germline V gene, CDR1 is MNHEY and CDR2 is SVGAGI. V lost 6 bases and J lost 1; bases outside the gene matches: 7. This CDR3 spans 15 amino acids. CDR3 region: CASSPGGAGNTEAFF. CDR3 sequence (DNA): TGTGCCAGCAGCCCAGGGGGCGCCGGGAACACTGAAGCTTTCTTT.

This clonotype was detected a few times. The CDR3 DNA sequence: TGTGCCAGCAGACCCCGCCTTAGTGGGAGTGGGGATGAGCAGTTCTTC. This codes for CASRPRLSGSGDEQFF. The rearrangement uses TRBV12-3 or TRBV12-4 and TRBJ2-1, with D perhaps matching TRBD2 (5 bases). The CDR3 consists of 16 residues. The V and J ends lost 6 bases and 8 bases respectively, with 23 bases between them.

The DNA for the CDR3 is TGCAGTGCTAGAGACGCTAGCGGGAGTTCGCACGAGCAGTACTTC. Protein product: CSARDASGSSHEQYF. This chain uses TRBV20-1 with TRBJ2-7, with TRBD2 matching 10 bases. Per the germline V gene, CDR1 is DFQATT and CDR2 is SNEGSKA (reference sequence). The junction had 7 bases not matched to a gene; V was cut back by 0 bases and J by 5 bases. CDR3 length: 15 residues.

This clonotype was picked up a small number of times. The V and J genes are TRBV6-2 or TRBV6-3 and TRBJ2-5, with a tentative D call TRBD1 (5 bases). CDR1 is MNHEY and CDR2 is SVGEGT in the germline V gene. The CDR3 runs 15 residues. V was cut by 7 bases and J by 5 bases, with 20 bases left in between. The CDR3 region has the DNA TGTGCCAGCACTCGTCCCCCAGGGTCAAGGGAGACCCAGTACTTC. This sequence encodes CASTRPPGSRETQYF.

The rearrangement links TRBV28 to TRBJ1-1, with D possibly being TRBD1 (5 bases). V shed 4 bases and J shed 3 bases, with 12 bases lying between them. The CDR3 has 14 amino acids. Germline V gives CDR1 MDHEN, CDR2 SYDVKM. CDR3 sequence reads: CASSSGGEYTEAFF. The CDR3 nucleotides are TGTGCCAGCAGTTCGGGAGGGGAGTACACTGAAGCTTTCTTT.

This clonotype was detected many times. The rearrangement joins TRBV6-1 to TRBJ1-5; D is uncertain. V was pared by 8 bases and J by 2 bases, with 10 bases between. CDR1 is MNHNS and CDR2 is SASEGT in the germline V gene. CDR3 size: 13 residues. The DNA for the CDR3 is TGTGCCAGCGAGGTTGTAGGCAATCAGCCCCAGCATTTT. This encodes CASEVVGNQPQHF.

This clonotype was found many times. The J gene is TRBJ2-1, the V gene TRBV6-2 or TRBV6-3; no clear D. Germline V lookup: CDR1 MNHEY, CDR2 SVGEGT. Trimming left V 7 bases short and J 3 bases short, with 16 bases between. This CDR3 is built from 15 residues. This CDR3 reads CASTTPRASYNEQFF. The CDR3 DNA reads as TGTGCCAGCACCACGCCTAGGGCCAGCTACAATGAGCAGTTCTTC.

The rearrangement uses TRBV29-1 and TRBJ1-1, with D possibly being TRBD1 (6 bases). Germline V CDR1 and CDR2: SQVTM, ANQGSEA. Trimming removed 4 bases at V and 0 bases at J, with 12 bases between. CDR3 size: 14 residues. The CDR3 DNA reads TGCAGCGTTGTAGTGCAGGGGATGAACACTGAAGCTTTCTTT. This gives the protein CSVVVQGMNTEAFF.